This is a list of T cell receptor beta chains from one sample in a study of cytomegalovirus exposure and HLA in healthy donors. Here immunoSEQ multiplex PCR was the method, and the copy in TCRdb shows in-frame clones only, minus some. Of 130,000 or so clones listed, around 81% were seen once; the top ten hold around 2.3%. Sequencing was performed on PBMCs. Receptors originate from a woman aged 35 to 49 in good health and CMV-seronegative. CDR3s include the opening cysteine and the closing phenylalanine or tryptophan. The order of the fields is V gene, CDR3 protein.

V: TRBV11-3
CDR3: CASGSGAGGELFF

V: TRBV7-2
CDR3: CASSLVGVRVAEQYF

V: TRBV13
CDR3: CASSLVRPSGKNTGELFF

V: TRBV2
CDR3: CASSRTGKISPLHF

V: TRBV5-1
CDR3: CASSLDSGGYEQYF

V: TRBV23-1
CDR3: CASSPGHTYNEQFF

V: TRBV7-3
CDR3: CASSLQGYNEQFF

V: TRBV6-5
CDR3: CASRGPGGIGELFF

V: TRBV30
CDR3: CAWNRDSPLSQNIQYF

V: TRBV28
CDR3: CASSPSPFVAGGSPFSYEQYF